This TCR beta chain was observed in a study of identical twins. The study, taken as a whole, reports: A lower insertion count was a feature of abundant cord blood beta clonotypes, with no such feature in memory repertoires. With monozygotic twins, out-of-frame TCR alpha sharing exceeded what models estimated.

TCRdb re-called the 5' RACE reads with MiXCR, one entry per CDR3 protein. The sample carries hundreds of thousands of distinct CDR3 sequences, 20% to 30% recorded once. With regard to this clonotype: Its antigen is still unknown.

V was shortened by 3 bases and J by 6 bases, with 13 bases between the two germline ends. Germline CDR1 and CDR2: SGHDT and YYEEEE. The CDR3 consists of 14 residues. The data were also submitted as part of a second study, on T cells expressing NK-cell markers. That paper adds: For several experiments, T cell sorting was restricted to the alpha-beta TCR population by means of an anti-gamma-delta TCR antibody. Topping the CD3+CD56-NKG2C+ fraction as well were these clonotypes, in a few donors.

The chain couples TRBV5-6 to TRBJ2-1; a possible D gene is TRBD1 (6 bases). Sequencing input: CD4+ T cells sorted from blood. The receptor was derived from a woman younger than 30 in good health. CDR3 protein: CASSYPTGSNEQFF. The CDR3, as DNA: TGTGCCAGCAGCTATCCGACAGGCTCCAATGAGCAGTTCTTC.